This T cell receptor beta chain was profiled in a study of neoadjuvant anti-PD-1 for oral cavity cancer. Per germline, CDR1 SGHDN and CDR2 FVKESK. The CDR3 is 13 amino acids. V lost 4 bases to trimming and J lost 0 bases, with 1 base between them. This sample's time point: after neoadjuvant nivolumab, at surgical resection. No culture or expansion preceded analysis of these blood cells. This table comes from immunoSEQ multiplex PCR, and its TCRdb copy is limited to in-frame clones, with some not included. Of under 15,000 clones in the sample, approximately 74% were seen once. The sample was PBMCs, taken after nivolumab (anti-PD-1) treatment. The chain uses TRBV14 and TRBJ2-6; D call uncertain. The origin of this receptor is a person between 35 and 79 years old with oral cavity squamous cell carcinoma. This chain's CDR3 is CASSLSGANVLTF. CDR3 coding DNA: TGTGCCAGCAGCCTCTCTGGGGCCAACGTCCTGACTTTC.